The clone carrying this TCR beta chain was recorded a few times. This specimen comes from a study of human T cells and chemical hapten exposure. Across the study: Donors were sensitized with 2% DPC on the upper inner arm.

TCRdb reprocessed the RACE reads with MiXCR, giving one entry per CDR3 protein. The data contain some 98,000 distinct CDR3 sequences, roughly 10% of them singletons. Time point noted: pre-sensitization, week 0. Noted treatment: therapeutic diphenylcyclopropenone sensitization with weekly scalp DPC. Looked up from germline, CDR1 is WNHNN and CDR2 is SYGVQD (reference sequence). The V and J ends lost 4 bases and 1 base, in that order; junction bases with no gene match: 3. The CDR3 runs to 15 residues. The sequencing used whole blood, collected in connection with sensitization to the hapten diphenylcyclopropenone (DPC). This TCR derives from a woman in her fifties or sixties with alopecia areata. Some clones in this sample may be carry-over from other donors' samples. The genes are TRBV10-1 and TRBJ1-1, with 10 bases that match TRBD1. DNA of the CDR3: TGCGCCAGCAGTGGTTGGACAGGGGGGAACACTGAAGCTTTCTTT. Translating it yields CASSGWTGGNTEAFF.